This T cell receptor beta chain was captured in a study of blood T cell repertoires in COVID-19. In the study overall: Researchers got acute and convalescent COVID-19 samples from the United States, Italy and Spain. T cells, B-cell-depleted T cells, or PBMCs provided the cDNA or gDNA that served as material.

The CDR3 contains 18 residues. With 4 bases clipped from V and 2 bases from J, the junction kept 8 bases outside the gene matches. Germline CDR1 reads LGHNA; CDR2 reads YNFKEQ. Patients of the Seattle cohort, enrolled during active infection, were followed longitudinally. In the study's own analysis: Amplification with reference gene primers provided the estimates of nucleated cell counts. Only in-frame clones appear in the TCRdb table, and some are missing; sequencing was by immunoSEQ multiplex PCR. That table supplies the V and J calls and clone size; D and trimming were determined from the DNA. The top ten hold 6% to 8% of the sample, which has about 180,000 clones, around 83% seen once.

This rearrangement joins TRBV4-2 to TRBJ2-3, with TRBD2 matching over 14 bases. What was sequenced was peripheral blood. The TCR comes from a woman in her 70s with COVID-19, enrolled during active disease. The CDR3 region has the DNA TGTGCCAGCAGCCTCGCAGGGACTAGCGGGAGAGTCACAGATACGCAGTATTTT. This sequence encodes CASSLAGTSGRVTDTQYF.